The rows below give T cell receptor beta chains drawn from one sample of a study of T cells expressing NK-cell markers. TCRdb processed the 5' RACE reads again and assigns one entry to each CDR3 protein, with no DNA. Seen in this sample are a few hundred thousand distinct CDR3 sequences; the ten most common clones hold approximately 0.42%. Sequencing used blood T cells: a sorted CD56 or NKG2C T cell subset, CD4+ or CD8+ T cells, or bulk PBMC T cells (not recorded which). The receptors derive from a man aged 18 to 29 in good health. Each CDR3 is given with its conserved first and last residue. Fields, in order: CDR3 length, V gene, J gene, CDR3 protein.

CDR3 length: 17
V gene: TRBV14
J gene: TRBJ2-1
CDR3 protein: CASSQLKLAGGSNEQFF

CDR3 length: 17
V gene: TRBV5-1
J gene: TRBJ2-3
CDR3 protein: CASSLSRGRAVADTQYF

CDR3 length: 14
V gene: TRBV24-1
J gene: TRBJ2-3
CDR3 protein: CATSARGSTDTQYF

CDR3 length: 14
V gene: TRBV29-1
J gene: TRBJ2-7
CDR3 protein: CSVEGGTGAKEQYF

CDR3 length: 16
V gene: TRBV5-8
J gene: TRBJ1-5
CDR3 protein: CASSLDGTISNQPQHF

CDR3 length: 15
V gene: TRBV11-2
J gene: TRBJ2-5
CDR3 protein: CASSDGTVSQETQYF

CDR3 length: 15
V gene: TRBV12-3/TRBV12-4
J gene: TRBJ2-1
CDR3 protein: CASSLEGGRYNEQFF

CDR3 length: 16
V gene: TRBV7-7
J gene: TRBJ2-6
CDR3 protein: CASSLGWDSGANVLTF

CDR3 length: 14
V gene: TRBV5-1
J gene: TRBJ2-2
CDR3 protein: CASSPGGATGELFF

CDR3 length: 19
V gene: TRBV12-3/TRBV12-4
J gene: TRBJ2-1
CDR3 protein: CASSLTSGRTPGSYNEQFF

CDR3 length: 14
V gene: TRBV20-1
J gene: TRBJ2-3
CDR3 protein: CSAPRSDQADTQYF

CDR3 length: 14
V gene: TRBV27
J gene: TRBJ1-2
CDR3 protein: CASSFRDREGGYTF

CDR3 length: 15
V gene: TRBV5-6
J gene: TRBJ1-2
CDR3 protein: CASSFFVREDYGYTF

CDR3 length: 14
V gene: TRBV6-5
J gene: TRBJ2-3
CDR3 protein: CASTTGGLTDTQYF

CDR3 length: 13
V gene: TRBV7-7
J gene: TRBJ2-5
CDR3 protein: CASSTQGGETQYF

CDR3 length: 15
V gene: TRBV12-3/TRBV12-4
J gene: TRBJ1-3
CDR3 protein: CASSSYGQGTDTIYF

CDR3 length: 16
V gene: TRBV12-3/TRBV12-4
J gene: TRBJ2-3
CDR3 protein: CASSFLAGVSTDTQYF

CDR3 length: 14
V gene: TRBV12-3/TRBV12-4
J gene: TRBJ1-2
CDR3 protein: CASSPGSPTYGYTF

CDR3 length: 15
V gene: TRBV7-2
J gene: TRBJ1-1
CDR3 protein: CASSLNRPMNTEAFF

CDR3 length: 17
V gene: TRBV20-1
J gene: TRBJ1-3
CDR3 protein: CSARDEGGLSSGNTIYF

CDR3 length: 17
V gene: TRBV6-5
J gene: TRBJ1-2
CDR3 protein: CASSYSFQWTESYGYTF

CDR3 length: 13
V gene: TRBV6-5
J gene: TRBJ2-6
CDR3 protein: CASKLWGANVLTF

CDR3 length: 15
V gene: TRBV20-1
J gene: TRBJ1-4
CDR3 protein: CSAGKTGVGNEKLFF

CDR3 length: 16
V gene: TRBV7-9
J gene: TRBJ2-1
CDR3 protein: CASSLNRGFSYNEQFF

CDR3 length: 16
V gene: TRBV5-1
J gene: TRBJ1-1
CDR3 protein: CASSLRYRGSNTEAFF

CDR3 length: 17
V gene: TRBV12-3/TRBV12-4
J gene: TRBJ2-1
CDR3 protein: CASSLASLAGTYNEQFF

CDR3 length: 14
V gene: TRBV7-8
J gene: TRBJ1-2
CDR3 protein: CASSLAHRGYGYTF

CDR3 length: 16
V gene: TRBV29-1
J gene: TRBJ1-3
CDR3 protein: CSVVRDNRGFGNTIYF